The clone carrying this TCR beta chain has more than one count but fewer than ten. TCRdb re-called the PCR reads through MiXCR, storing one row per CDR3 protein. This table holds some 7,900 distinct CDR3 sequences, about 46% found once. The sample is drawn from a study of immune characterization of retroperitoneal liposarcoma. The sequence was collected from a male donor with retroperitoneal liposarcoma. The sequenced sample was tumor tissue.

CDR3 DNA: TGTGCCAGCAGCCCTAGCGGGAGTGGGTCCTACGAGCAGTACTTC. Its translation: CASSPSGSGSYEQYF. This sequence joins TRBV6-5 and TRBJ2-1; TRBD2 aligns across 10 bases. The end of the DNA is better explained by TRBJ2-7, so the J call may be wrong. Looked up from germline, CDR1 is MNHEY and CDR2 is SVGAGI. This CDR3 is built from 15 residues.